Here is one T cell receptor beta chain with its context. Its antigen is as yet unknown. The sample comes from a study of shared clonotypes between healthy human individuals. As originally analysed: Junction-only immunoSEQ data arrived without quality scores, meaning filtering differed. Assay used: immunoSEQ multiplex PCR; TCRdb lists only in-frame clones, some missing. Clone size and V and J calls were adopted from that table, with D and trimming inferred from the DNA. The table includes roughly 1 million clones, about three quarters detected once. Germline CDR1 and CDR2: SGHTA and FQGNSA. V trimming: 7 bases; J trimming: 1 base; junction bases outside the gene matches: 12. The CDR3 has 16 amino acids. Study conclusions and caveats: Clonotypes shared by all four donors outscored non-shared clonotypes in generation probability.

Donors were healthy HIV-negative adults without recently reported acute infections or vaccinations. The sample taken for sequencing was memory CD4+ T cells sorted from blood. The subset denotes: CD45RA-negative fraction. The receptor was isolated from a man between 18 and 35 years old in good health. The chain has TRBV7-2 and TRBJ2-7, with TRBD1 matching 8 bases. The CDR3 sequence is CASTSGPGTGSYEQYF. The CDR3 nucleotides read TGTGCCAGCACCTCAGGTCCTGGGACAGGTTCCTACGAGCAGTACTTC.